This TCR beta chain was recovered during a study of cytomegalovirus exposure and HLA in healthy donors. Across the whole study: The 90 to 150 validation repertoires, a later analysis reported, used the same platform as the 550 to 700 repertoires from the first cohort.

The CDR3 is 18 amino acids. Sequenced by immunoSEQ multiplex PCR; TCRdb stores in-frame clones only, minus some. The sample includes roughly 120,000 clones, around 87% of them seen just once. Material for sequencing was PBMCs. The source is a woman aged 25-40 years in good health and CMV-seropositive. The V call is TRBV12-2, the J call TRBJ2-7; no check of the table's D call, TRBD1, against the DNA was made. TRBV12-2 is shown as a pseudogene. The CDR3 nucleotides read TGTGCAAGTCGCTTAGCCAGGAGGGGACAGGTGGACTCCTACGAGCAGTACTTC. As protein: CASRLARRGQVDSYEQYF.